The 3 T cell receptor beta chains below come from one sample, sequenced in a study of T cell changes during pregnancy in multiple sclerosis. Measured with immunoSEQ multiplex PCR; TCRdb has only the in-frame clones, and not every one. There are 50,000 or so clones in the sample; over 80% occur only once, and 0.6% to 0.85% lies in the top ten. The specimen comprised CD4+ T cells from peripheral blood mononuclear cells, sampled in the third trimester of pregnancy. The receptors here all came from a female donor with multiple sclerosis, enrolled in a pregnancy study.

Here the CDR3 reads CASSAGQVLEQYF. In nucleotides, the CDR3 is TGTGCCAGCAGCGCTGGACAGGTGCTCGAGCAGTACTTC. V and J are TRBV7-8 and TRBJ2-7; 7 positions match TRBD1. The CDR3 spans 13 residues. Per the germline V gene, CDR1 is SGHVS and CDR2 is FQNEAQ. V trimming: 5 bases; J trimming: 6 bases; junction bases outside the gene matches: 7.

The gene calls are TRBV9 and TRBJ2-1; 11 nucleotides agree with TRBD1. V gave up 4 bases and J gave up 2 bases; unmatched junction bases: 14. CDR1 is SGDLS and CDR2 is YYNGEE in the germline V gene. CDR3 length equals 19 residues. In DNA form, the CDR3 reads TGTGCCAGCAGCCATCGGACAGGGGGCAGGGTTATGACCTACAATGAGCAGTTCTTC. Encoded protein: CASSHRTGGRVMTYNEQFF.

This clone has more than one count but fewer than ten. The chain combines TRBV5-5 with TRBJ1-3; a possible D gene is TRBD1 (5 bases). The CDR3 is 16 amino acids. CDR1 SGHKS and CDR2 YYEKEE come from the germline V gene (reference sequence). V was shortened by 4 bases and J by 4 bases, with 18 bases between the two germline ends. CDR3 nucleotides: TGTGCCAGCAGCCCGAGTTGGGGCCCTGTCGGAAACACCATATATTTT. Encoded protein: CASSPSWGPVGNTIYF.